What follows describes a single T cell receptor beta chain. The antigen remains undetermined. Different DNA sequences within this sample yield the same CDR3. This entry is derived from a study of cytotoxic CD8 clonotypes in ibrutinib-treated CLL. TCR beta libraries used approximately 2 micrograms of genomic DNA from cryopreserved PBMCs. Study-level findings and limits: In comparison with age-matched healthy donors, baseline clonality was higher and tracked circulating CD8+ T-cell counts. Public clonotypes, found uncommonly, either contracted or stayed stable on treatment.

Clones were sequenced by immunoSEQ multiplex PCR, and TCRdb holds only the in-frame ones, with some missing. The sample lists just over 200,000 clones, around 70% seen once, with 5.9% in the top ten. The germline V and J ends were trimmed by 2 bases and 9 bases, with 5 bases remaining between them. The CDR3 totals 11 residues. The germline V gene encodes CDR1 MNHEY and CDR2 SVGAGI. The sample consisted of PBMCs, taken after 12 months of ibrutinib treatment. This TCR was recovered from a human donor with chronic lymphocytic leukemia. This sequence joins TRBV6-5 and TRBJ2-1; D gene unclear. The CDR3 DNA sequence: TGTGCCAGCAGTTACGGTGGTGAGCAGTTCTTC. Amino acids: CASSYGGEQFF.